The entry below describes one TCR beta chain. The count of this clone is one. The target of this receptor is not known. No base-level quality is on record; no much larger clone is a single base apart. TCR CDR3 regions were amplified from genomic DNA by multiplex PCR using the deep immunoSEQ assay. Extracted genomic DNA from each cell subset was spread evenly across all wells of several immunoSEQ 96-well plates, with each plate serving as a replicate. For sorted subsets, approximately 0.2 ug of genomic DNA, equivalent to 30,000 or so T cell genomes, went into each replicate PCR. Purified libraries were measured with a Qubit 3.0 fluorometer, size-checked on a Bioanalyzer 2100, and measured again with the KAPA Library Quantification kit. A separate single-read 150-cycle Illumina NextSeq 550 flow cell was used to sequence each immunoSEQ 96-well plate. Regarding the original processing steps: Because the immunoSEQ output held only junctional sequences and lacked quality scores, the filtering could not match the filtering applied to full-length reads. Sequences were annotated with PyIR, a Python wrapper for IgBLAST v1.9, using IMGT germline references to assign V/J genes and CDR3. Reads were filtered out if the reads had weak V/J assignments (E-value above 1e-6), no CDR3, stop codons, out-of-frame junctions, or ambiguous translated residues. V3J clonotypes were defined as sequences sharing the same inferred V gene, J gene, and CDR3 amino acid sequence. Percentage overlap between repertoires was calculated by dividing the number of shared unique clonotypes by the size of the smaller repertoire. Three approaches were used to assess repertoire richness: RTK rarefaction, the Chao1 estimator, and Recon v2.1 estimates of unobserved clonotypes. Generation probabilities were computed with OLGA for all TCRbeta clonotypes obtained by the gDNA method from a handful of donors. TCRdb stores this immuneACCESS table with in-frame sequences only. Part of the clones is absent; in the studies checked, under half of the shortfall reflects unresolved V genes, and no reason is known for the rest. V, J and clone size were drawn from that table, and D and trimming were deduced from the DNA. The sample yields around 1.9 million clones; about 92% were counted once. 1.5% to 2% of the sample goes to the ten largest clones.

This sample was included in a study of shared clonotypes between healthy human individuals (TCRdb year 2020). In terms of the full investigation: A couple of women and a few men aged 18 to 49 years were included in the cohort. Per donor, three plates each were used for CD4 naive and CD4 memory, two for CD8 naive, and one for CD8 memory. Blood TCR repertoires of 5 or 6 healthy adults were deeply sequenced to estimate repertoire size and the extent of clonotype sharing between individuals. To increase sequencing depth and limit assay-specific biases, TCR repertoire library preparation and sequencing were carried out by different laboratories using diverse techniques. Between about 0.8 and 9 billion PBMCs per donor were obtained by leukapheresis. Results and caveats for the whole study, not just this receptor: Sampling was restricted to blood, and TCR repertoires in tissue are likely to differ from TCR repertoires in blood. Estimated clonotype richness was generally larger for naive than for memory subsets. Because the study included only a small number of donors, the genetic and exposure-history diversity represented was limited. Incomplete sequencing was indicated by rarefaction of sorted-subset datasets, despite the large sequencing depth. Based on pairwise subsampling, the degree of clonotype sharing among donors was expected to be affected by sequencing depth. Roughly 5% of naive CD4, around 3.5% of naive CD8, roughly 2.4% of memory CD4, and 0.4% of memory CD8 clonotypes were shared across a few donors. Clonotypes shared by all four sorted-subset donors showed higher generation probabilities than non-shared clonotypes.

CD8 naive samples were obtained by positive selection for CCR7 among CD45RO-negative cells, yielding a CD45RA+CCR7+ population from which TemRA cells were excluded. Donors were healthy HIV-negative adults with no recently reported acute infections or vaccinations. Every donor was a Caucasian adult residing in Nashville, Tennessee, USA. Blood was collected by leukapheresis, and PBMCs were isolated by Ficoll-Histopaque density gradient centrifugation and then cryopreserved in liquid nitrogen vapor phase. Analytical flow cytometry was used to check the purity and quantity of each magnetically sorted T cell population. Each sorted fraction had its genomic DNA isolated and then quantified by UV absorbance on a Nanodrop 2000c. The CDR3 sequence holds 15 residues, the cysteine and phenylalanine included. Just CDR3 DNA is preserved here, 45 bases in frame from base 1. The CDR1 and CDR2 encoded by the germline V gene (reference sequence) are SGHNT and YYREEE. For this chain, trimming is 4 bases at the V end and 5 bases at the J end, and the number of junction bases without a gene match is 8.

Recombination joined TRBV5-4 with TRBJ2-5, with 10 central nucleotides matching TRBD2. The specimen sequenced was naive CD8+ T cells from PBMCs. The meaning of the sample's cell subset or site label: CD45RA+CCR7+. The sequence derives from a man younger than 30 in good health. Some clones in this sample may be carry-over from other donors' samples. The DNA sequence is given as TGTGCCAGCAGCCCGCTAGCGGGAGTCGGCGAGACCCAGTACTTC. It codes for CASSPLAGVGETQYF.